Presented here are 21 T cell receptor beta chains from one specimen sequenced in a study of blood T cell repertoires in COVID-19. Using immunoSEQ multiplex PCR, the repertoire was profiled, and TCRdb retains in-frame clones only, with some absent. The sample yields roughly 120,000 clones, around 90% seen once. The specimen sequenced was peripheral blood. The receptors were sampled from a woman aged 55 to 70 with COVID-19, enrolled during active disease.

The chain uses TRBV15 and TRBJ1-4, with D unclear. From germline, CDR1 is LNHNV and CDR2 YYDKDF (reference sequence). The CDR3 extends over 13 amino acids. Trimming took off 6 bases at V and 3 bases at J, with 8 bases between the two ends. The CDR3 protein is CATRARSNEKLFF. CDR3 DNA sequence: TGTGCCACCAGAGCCAGGTCTAATGAAAAACTGTTTTTT.

This sequence joins TRBV5-1 and TRBJ2-3; 7 nucleotides line up with TRBD1. This CDR3 contains 12 residues. CDR1 SGHRS and CDR2 YFSETQ come from the germline V gene. The V gene end was trimmed by 4 bases and the J gene end by 6 bases; junction bases not matched to a gene: 2. CDR3: CASSARGDTQYF. The CDR3 coding sequence is TGCGCCAGCAGCGCCAGGGGGGATACGCAGTATTTT. The full variable domain, rest sourced from reference TRBV5-1 and TRBJ2-3, is KAGVTQTPRYLIKTRGQQVTLSCSPISGHRSVSWYQQTPGQGLQFLFEYFSETQRNKGNFPGRFSGRQFSNSRSEMNVSTLELGDSALYLCASSARGDTQYFGPGTRLTVL.

CDR3 protein: CASSPAGMNTEAFF. CDR3 sequence (DNA): TGTGCCAGCTCACCAGCGGGGATGAACACTGAAGCTTTCTTT. This rearrangement joins TRBV18 to TRBJ1-1; no firm D call. The germline V gene has CDR1 KGHSH and CDR2 LQKENI. The CDR3 has 14 residues. Deletions cut 2 bases from V and 0 bases from J, with 7 bases between.

The V call is TRBV19, the J call TRBJ1-5; TRBD1 matches 7 bases. This CDR3 spans 15 amino acids. Germline CDR1 is LNHDA and CDR2 is SQIVND (reference sequence). With V trimmed by 5 bases and J by 2 bases, 6 bases remained unmatched. In DNA form, the CDR3 reads TGTGCCAGTAGTGGAGGGGGCTGGGGCAATCAGCCCCAGCATTTT. Translating gives CASSGGGWGNQPQHF.

The genes are TRBV19 and TRBJ1-1; 8 bases fit TRBD1. The CDR3 has 14 amino acids. V lost 7 bases, J lost 8 bases, and 12 bases stayed unmatched. The germline V gene has CDR1 LNHDA and CDR2 SQIVND (reference sequence). CDR3 in amino acids: CASIPTGVGAEAFF. CDR3 coding DNA: TGTGCCAGTATTCCGACAGGGGTCGGAGCCGAAGCTTTCTTT.

This clone appeared once. The chain couples TRBV5-4 to TRBJ2-1; TRBD2 matches 10 bases. V gave up 2 bases and J gave up 4 bases; unmatched junction bases: 3. The CDR3 covers 15 residues. Germline CDR1 reads SGHNT; CDR2 reads YYREEE (reference sequence). The CDR3 spells CASSFSGGPYNEQFF. The CDR3 coding sequence is TGTGCCAGCAGCTTTAGCGGGGGGCCGTACAATGAGCAGTTCTTC.

The chain links TRBV4-2 to TRBJ1-4, with D tentatively TRBD1 (5 bases). Trimming left V 4 bases short and J 14 bases short, with 14 bases between. Looked up from germline, CDR1 is LGHNA and CDR2 is YNFKEQ. The CDR3 consists of 12 residues. CDR3 in DNA: TGTGCCAGCAGCCGGGGCCTGGGCGTCCTGTTTTTT. The encoded protein is CASSRGLGVLFF.

The rearrangement joins TRBV5-1 to TRBJ1-1, with D perhaps matching TRBD1 (6 bases). V was pared by 3 bases and J by 1 base, with 10 bases between. Germline V gives CDR1 SGHRS, CDR2 YFSETQ. CDR3 length: 14 amino acids. The DNA for the CDR3 is TGCGCCAGCAGCTCCTTGACAGGGAACACTGAAGCTTTCTTT. Translated, it gives CASSSLTGNTEAFF.

This clone was recorded once. The CDR3 DNA reads TGTGCCAGCAGCTTAAACGGTAACACCATATATTTT. Translating it yields CASSLNGNTIYF. The V gene is TRBV7-2, the J gene TRBJ1-3; D not resolved. The V end was cut by 2 bases, the J end by 7 bases, with 6 bases between. From germline, CDR1 is SGHTA and CDR2 FQGNSA. The CDR3 has 12 residues. Looking up the rest from reference TRBV7-2 and TRBJ1-3 gives the full variable domain: GAGVSQSPSNKVTEKGKDVELRCDPISGHTALYWYRQSLGQGLEFLIYFQGNSAPDKSGLPSDRFSAERTGGSVSTLTIQRTQQEDSAVYLCASSLNGNTIYFGEGSWLTVV.

This rearrangement joins TRBV5-1 to TRBJ2-1; 10 bases align to TRBD1. V was pared by 3 bases and J by 1 base, with 1 base of the junction left unmatched. The CDR3 loop spans 15 amino acids. Germline V lookup: CDR1 SGHRS, CDR2 YFSETQ. This CDR3 reads CASSWGQGSYNEQFF. The CDR3 nucleotides read TGCGCCAGCAGCTGGGGACAGGGGTCCTACAATGAGCAGTTCTTC.

V is TRBV6-2 or TRBV6-3 and J is TRBJ2-1; 7 bases are shared with TRBD1. The CDR3 is made up of 15 amino acids. Looked up from germline, CDR1 is MNHEY and CDR2 is SVGEGT. The junction had 4 bases not matched to a gene; V was cut back by 5 bases and J by 0 bases. CDR3 sequence reads: CASSQQGTSYNEQFF. CDR3 DNA sequence: TGTGCCAGCAGTCAACAGGGGACCTCCTACAATGAGCAGTTCTTC.

V gene TRBV9 combines with J gene TRBJ1-2; no reliable D call. This CDR3 has 12 amino acids. Trimming took 4 bases from V and 8 from J, leaving 12 bases between them. Germline V CDR1 and CDR2: SGDLS, YYNGEE. The CDR3 nucleotides read TGTGCCAGCAGCTCAGTAGCTTGGGGCTACACCTTC. It is translated as CASSSVAWGYTF. The whole variable domain, remainder taken from reference TRBV9 and TRBJ1-2, is DSGVTQTPKHLITATGQRVTLRCSPRSGDLSVYWYQQSLDQGLQFLIQYYNGEERAKGNILERFSAQQFPDLHSELNLSSLELGDSALYFCASSSVAWGYTFGSGTRLTVV.

The chain joins TRBV6-2 or TRBV6-3 to TRBJ1-2; no clear D gene. The CDR3 consists of 14 residues. From germline, CDR1 is MNHEY and CDR2 SVGEGT. Deletions cut 7 bases from V and 3 bases from J, with 15 bases between. For the CDR3, the DNA is TGTGCCAGCAACCCCTCCGGGATGTACTATGGCTACACCTTC. Its protein product is CASNPSGMYYGYTF.

The CDR3 is CASSLDPGRDEQFF. The CDR3 region has the DNA TGTGCCAGCAGCTTAGATCCCGGGCGGGATGAGCAGTTCTTC. V gene TRBV11-3 combines with J gene TRBJ2-1; weak D call: TRBD2 (5 bases). V shed 0 bases and J shed 8 bases, with 11 bases lying between them. The CDR3 spans 14 residues. The germline V gene encodes CDR1 SGHNT and CDR2 YENEEA. Full variable domain (outside the CDR3, taken from reference TRBV11-3 and TRBJ2-1): EAGVVQSPRYKIIEKKQPVAFWCNPISGHNTLYWYLQNLGQGPELLIRYENEEAVDDSQLPKDRFSAERLKGVDSTLKIQPAELGDSAVYLCASSLDPGRDEQFFGPGTRLTVL.

The rearrangement links TRBV6-5 to TRBJ1-1; D may be TRBD1 (5 bases). The CDR3 has 14 residues. The germline V and J ends were trimmed by 6 bases and 12 bases, with 23 bases remaining between them. Per germline, CDR1 MNHEY and CDR2 SVGAGI. Written as DNA, the CDR3 is TGTGCCAGCAGCCCCCCGCTCACTATGGACAAAACTTTCTTT. Protein sequence: CASSPPLTMDKTFF.

The genes are TRBV5-4 and TRBJ2-3; 11 bases map to TRBD2. Per the germline V gene, CDR1 is SGHNT and CDR2 is YYREEE (reference sequence). The CDR3 length is 15 residues. V shed 4 bases, J shed 3 bases, and the junction held 4 bases outside the gene matches. For the CDR3, the DNA is TGTGCCAGCAGCCTTAGCGGGGGGGCAACAGATACGCAGTATTTT. It specifies CASSLSGGATDTQYF.

The V gene is TRBV7-2, the J gene TRBJ2-5; D may be TRBD1 (5 bases). Per germline, CDR1 SGHTA and CDR2 FQGNSA. V gave up 5 bases and J gave up 4 bases, with 17 bases separating them. The CDR3 is made up of 15 amino acids. CDR3 coding DNA: TGTGCCAGCAGCCCCAGCACAGGTCAGGGAGAGACCCAGTACTTC. Amino acid sequence: CASSPSTGQGETQYF.

The J gene is TRBJ2-7, the V gene TRBV11-1, with D maybe TRBD1 (6 bases). This CDR3 comprises 15 residues. V was cut by 4 bases and J by 0 bases, with 13 bases left in between. Germline lookup yields CDR1 SGHAT and CDR2 FQDESV (reference sequence). Written as DNA, the CDR3 is TGTGCCAGCAGCTACCAGACAGGCCTCTCCTACGAGCAGTACTTC. Translation gives CASSYQTGLSYEQYF.

The genes are TRBV4-3 and TRBJ1-1; 8 nucleotides line up with TRBD1. V dropped 3 bases and J dropped 7; count of bases not matched to a gene: 7. This CDR3 contains 14 residues. Germline lookup yields CDR1 LGHNA and CDR2 YSLEER. The CDR3 DNA sequence: TGCGCCAGCAGCCAGCTCGGGACAGGTATTGAAGCTTTCTTT. It translates to CASSQLGTGIEAFF.

CDR3 in amino acids: CASGPGQGSNQPQHF. As DNA, the CDR3 is TGTGCTAGTGGTCCGGGACAGGGTAGCAATCAGCCCCAGCATTTT. This sequence joins TRBV12-5 and TRBJ1-5; TRBD1 aligns across 9 bases. The trim removed 5 bases at V and 0 bases at J, leaving 2 bases unmatched. CDR1 is LGHNT, CDR2 FRNRAP, per germline. The CDR3 is made up of 15 amino acids.

On this clone: Other DNA sequences of this sample code for an identical CDR3. V is TRBV15 and J is TRBJ2-6, with D possibly being TRBD2 (6 bases). Deletions cut 0 bases from V and 1 base from J, with 7 bases between. The germline V gene encodes CDR1 LNHNV and CDR2 YYDKDF (reference sequence). The length of the CDR3 is 16 residues. The CDR3 region has the DNA TGTGCCACCAGCAGAGATCGGGGGTCTGGGGCCAACGTCCTGACTTTC. Translated: CATSRDRGSGANVLTF.